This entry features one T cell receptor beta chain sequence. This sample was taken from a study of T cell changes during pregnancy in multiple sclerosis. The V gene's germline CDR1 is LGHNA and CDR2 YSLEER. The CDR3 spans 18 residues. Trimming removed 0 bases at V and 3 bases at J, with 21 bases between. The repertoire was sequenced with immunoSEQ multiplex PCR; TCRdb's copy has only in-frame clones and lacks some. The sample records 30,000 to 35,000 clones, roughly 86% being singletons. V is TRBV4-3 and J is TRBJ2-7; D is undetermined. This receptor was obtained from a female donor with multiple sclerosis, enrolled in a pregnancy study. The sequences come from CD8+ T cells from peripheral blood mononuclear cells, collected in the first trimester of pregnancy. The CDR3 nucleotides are TGCGCCAGCAGCCAAGAGTGGGCCCCCGATCGAAAAGTCTACGAGCAGTACTTC. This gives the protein CASSQEWAPDRKVYEQYF.